One sample yielded the 14 T cell receptor beta chains listed below, sequenced in a study of OX40 agonist ivuxolimab in advanced cancers. Produced via immunoSEQ multiplex PCR; TCRdb's table is partial and in-frame only. The data contain 50,000 or so clones, approximately 85% of them singletons. The specimen was CD4+ or CD8+ T cells sorted from blood, collected in a trial of the OX40 agonist ivuxolimab. These TCRs come from an adult with an advanced solid tumor such as melanoma, head and neck, liver or kidney cancer.

The chain uses TRBV5-1 and TRBJ1-1; TRBD1 aligns across 8 bases. Germline CDR1 and CDR2: SGHRS and YFSETQ. V shed 4 bases, J shed 1 base, and the junction held 6 bases outside the gene matches. The CDR3 consists of 15 residues. The CDR3 DNA sequence: TGCGCCAGCAGCCCTTACGGGACAGGGAACACTGAAGCTTTCTTT. It translates to CASSPYGTGNTEAFF. Together with reference TRBV5-1 and TRBJ1-1, the CDR3 gives the full variable domain: KAGVTQTPRYLIKTRGQQVTLSCSPISGHRSVSWYQQTPGQGLQFLFEYFSETQRNKGNFPGRFSGRQFSNSRSEMNVSTLELGDSALYLCASSPYGTGNTEAFFGQGTRLTVV.

This clone was detected a few times. V usage is TRBV7-2 and J usage is TRBJ1-5; D may be TRBD1 (5 bases). The CDR3 is made up of 13 amino acids. V was cut by 4 bases and J by 7 bases, with 11 bases left in between. CDR1 and CDR2 from the germline V gene are SGHTA and FQGNSA. This CDR3 reads CASSYGGRQPQHF. The CDR3 bases are TGTGCCAGCAGCTATGGGGGTAGGCAGCCCCAGCATTTT.

The rearrangement joins TRBV29-1 to TRBJ1-2; D is unresolved. The CDR3 contains 11 residues. The ends were cut back, 1 base at V and 7 bases at J, with 7 bases in the middle. CDR1 is SQVTM and CDR2 is ANQGSEA in the germline V gene. CDR3 nucleotides: TGCAGCGTTGAAGGGGGTTCTGGCTACACCTTC. Amino acids: CSVEGGSGYTF.

This chain links TRBV6-5 with TRBJ1-4; no definite D call. Germline V gene sequence: CDR1 MNHEY, CDR2 SVGAGI. V shed 4 bases and J shed 0 bases, with 12 bases lying between them. The CDR3 totals 16 residues. The CDR3 here is CASSSPRTATNEKLFF. The CDR3 DNA reads as TGTGCCAGCAGTTCACCGCGAACTGCAACTAATGAAAAACTGTTTTTT.

This chain links TRBV10-3 with TRBJ2-1; 7 nucleotides agree with TRBD2. With 5 bases clipped from V and 10 bases from J, the junction kept 8 bases outside the gene matches. The CDR3 is 13 amino acids. Germline lookup yields CDR1 ENHRY and CDR2 SYGVKD. CDR3 in amino acids: CAISPGGSGEQFF. Here the CDR3 DNA reads TGTGCCATCAGTCCGGGGGGTAGCGGCGAGCAGTTCTTC.

CDR3 DNA sequence: TGTGCCAGCCAAGGGCCCCCACTAGCGGGAGTGAGTACAGATACGCAGTATTTT. Translation: CASQGPPLAGVSTDTQYF. The V and J genes are TRBV25-1 and TRBJ2-3, with 11 nucleotides matching TRBD2. The J segment lost 3 bases and the V segment lost 8 bases, leaving 16 bases of the junction unmatched. The CDR3 runs 18 residues. Germline V gives CDR1 MGHDK, CDR2 SYGVNS. The whole variable domain, remainder taken from reference TRBV25-1 and TRBJ2-3, is EADIYQTPRYLVIGTGKKITLECSQTMGHDKMYWYQQDPGMELHLIHYSYGVNSTEKGDLSSESTVSRIRTEHFPLTLESARPSHTSQYLCASQGPPLAGVSTDTQYFGPGTRLTVL.

This chain uses TRBV7-9 with TRBJ2-7, with TRBD2 matching 8 bases. The V gene end was trimmed by 10 bases and the J gene end by 3 bases; junction bases not matched to a gene: 8. The germline V gene encodes CDR1 SEHNR and CDR2 FQNEAQ (reference sequence). This CDR3 is built from 13 residues. The CDR3 loop is CATRTSTDYEQYF. The CDR3 DNA follows: TGTGCCACCCGGACTAGCACCGACTACGAGCAGTACTTC.

This clone was seen more than once but under ten times. The gene calls are TRBV7-6 and TRBJ2-3; tentative D call: TRBD1 (5 bases). The CDR3 loop spans 14 amino acids. Per germline, CDR1 SGHVS and CDR2 FNYEAQ. V shed 8 bases and J shed 2 bases, with 14 bases lying between them. The CDR3 loop reads CASVNRGHTDTQYF. CDR3 sequence (DNA): TGTGCCAGCGTAAACCGAGGACACACAGATACGCAGTATTTT.

The chain links TRBV7-9 to TRBJ2-7; D remains unclear. Trimming left V 5 bases short and J 5 bases short, with 4 bases between. CDR1 and CDR2 from the germline V gene are SEHNR and FQNEAQ (reference sequence). The length of the CDR3 is 10 residues. The CDR3 coding sequence is TGTGCCAGCAGCAGTAACGAGCAGTACTTC. Protein sequence: CASSSNEQYF.

The chain joins TRBV10-3 to TRBJ2-1, with D uncertain. Germline V gene data show CDR1 as ENHRY and CDR2 as SYGVKD. The CDR3 is 12 amino acids. V gave up 7 bases and J gave up 10 bases, with 14 bases separating them. CDR3 loop: CAITGSRLEQFF. In DNA form, the CDR3 reads TGTGCCATCACTGGTAGTCGCCTGGAGCAGTTCTTC.

The chain combines TRBV9 with TRBJ2-1; D might be TRBD2 (5 bases). V lost 4 bases, J lost 5 bases, and 19 bases lay in between. The germline CDR1 and CDR2 sequences are SGDLS and YYNGEE. This CDR3 has 16 amino acids. The CDR3 DNA reads TGTGCCAGCAGCCCCAAGACTACTTTCTTGAACAATGAGCAGTTCTTC. This sequence encodes CASSPKTTFLNNEQFF. The full variable domain, with the rest looked up from reference TRBV9 and TRBJ2-1, is DSGVTQTPKHLITATGQRVTLRCSPRSGDLSVYWYQQSLDQGLQFLIQYYNGEERAKGNILERFSAQQFPDLHSELNLSSLELGDSALYFCASSPKTTFLNNEQFFGPGTRLTVL.

This chain links TRBV6-5 with TRBJ2-3, with D perhaps matching TRBD1 (7 bases). Trimming stripped 7 bases from V and 8 bases from J, with 22 bases between. CDR1 and CDR2 from the germline V gene are MNHEY and SVGAGI. The CDR3 length is 15 residues. The CDR3 bases are TGTGCCAGCACCCGGACAGGTGGGGGGCGCTTTACGCAGTATTTT. Its protein is CASTRTGGGRFTQYF.

This clone came up once. The V gene is TRBV6-5, the J gene TRBJ1-2; 10 bases agree with TRBD1. Germline V CDR1 and CDR2: MNHEY, SVGAGI. The CDR3 covers 14 residues. V lost 5 bases to trimming and J lost 6 bases; unmatched junction nucleotides: 6. The CDR3 DNA sequence: TGTGCCAGCAGTGACGACAGGGGGCTTAATGGCTACACCTTC. Encoded protein: CASSDDRGLNGYTF.

The chain employs TRBV11-2 and TRBJ1-1; tentative D call: TRBD1 (6 bases). The V gene lost 5 bases and the J gene lost 4 bases, with 20 bases spanning the gap. Germline CDR1 is SGHAT and CDR2 is FQNNGV. The CDR3 has 16 amino acids. The CDR3 nucleotides read TGTGCCAGCAGCCCTCAGTCGGGGGGCTTGGGCACTGAAGCTTTCTTT. Translating gives CASSPQSGGLGTEAFF.